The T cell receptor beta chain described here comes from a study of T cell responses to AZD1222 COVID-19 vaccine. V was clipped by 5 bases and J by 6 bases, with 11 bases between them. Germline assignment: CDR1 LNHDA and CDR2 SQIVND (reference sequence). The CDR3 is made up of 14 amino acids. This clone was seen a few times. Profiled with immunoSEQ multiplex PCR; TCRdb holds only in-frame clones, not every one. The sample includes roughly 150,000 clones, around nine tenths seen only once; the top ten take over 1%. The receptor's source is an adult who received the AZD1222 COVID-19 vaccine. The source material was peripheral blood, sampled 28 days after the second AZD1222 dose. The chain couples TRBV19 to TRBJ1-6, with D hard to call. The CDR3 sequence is CASSLTTSNSPLHF. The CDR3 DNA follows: TGTGCCAGTAGTTTAACGACCAGTAATTCACCCCTCCACTTT.